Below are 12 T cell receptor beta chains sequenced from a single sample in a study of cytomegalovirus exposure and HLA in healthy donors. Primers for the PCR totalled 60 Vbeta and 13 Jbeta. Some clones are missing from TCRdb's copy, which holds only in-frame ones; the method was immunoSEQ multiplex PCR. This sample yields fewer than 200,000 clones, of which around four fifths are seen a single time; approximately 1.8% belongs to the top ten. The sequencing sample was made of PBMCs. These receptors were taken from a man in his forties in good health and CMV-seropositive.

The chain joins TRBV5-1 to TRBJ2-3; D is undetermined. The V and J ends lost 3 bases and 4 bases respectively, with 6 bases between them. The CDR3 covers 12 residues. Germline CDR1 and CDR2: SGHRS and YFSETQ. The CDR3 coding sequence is TGCGCCAGCAGCTCCCGGGCAGATACGCAGTATTTT. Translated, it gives CASSSRADTQYF.

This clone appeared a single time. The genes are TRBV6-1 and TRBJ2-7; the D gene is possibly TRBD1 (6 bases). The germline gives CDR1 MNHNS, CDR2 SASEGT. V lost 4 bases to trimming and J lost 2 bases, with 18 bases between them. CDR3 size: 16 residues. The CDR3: CASSAFAGTLAYEQYF. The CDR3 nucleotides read TGTGCCAGCAGTGCCTTCGCCGGGACACTTGCCTACGAGCAGTACTTC.

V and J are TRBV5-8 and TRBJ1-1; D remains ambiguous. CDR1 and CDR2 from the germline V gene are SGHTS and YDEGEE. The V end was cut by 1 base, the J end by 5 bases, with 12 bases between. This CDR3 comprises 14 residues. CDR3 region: CASSLYAVGTEAFF. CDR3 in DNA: TGTGCCAGCAGCTTGTATGCGGTTGGAACTGAAGCTTTCTTT.

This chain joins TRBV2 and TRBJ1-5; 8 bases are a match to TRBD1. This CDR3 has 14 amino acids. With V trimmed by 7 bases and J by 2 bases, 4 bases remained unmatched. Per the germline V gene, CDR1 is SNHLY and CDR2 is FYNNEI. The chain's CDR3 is CASKDRAGNQPQHF. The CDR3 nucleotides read TGTGCCAGCAAGGACAGGGCCGGCAATCAGCCCCAGCATTTT.

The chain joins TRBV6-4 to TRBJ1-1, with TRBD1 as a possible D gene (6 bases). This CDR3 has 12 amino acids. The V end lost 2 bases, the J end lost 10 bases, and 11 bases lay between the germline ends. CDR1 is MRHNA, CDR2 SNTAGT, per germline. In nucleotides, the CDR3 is TGTGCCAGCAGTGACCTTCAGGGGCCAGCTTTCTTT. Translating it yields CASSDLQGPAFF.

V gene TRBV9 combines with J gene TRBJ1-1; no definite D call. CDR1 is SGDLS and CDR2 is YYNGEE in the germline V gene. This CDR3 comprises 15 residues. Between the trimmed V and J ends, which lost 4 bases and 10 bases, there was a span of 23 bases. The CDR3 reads CASSPFDLSVTGAFF. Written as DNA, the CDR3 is TGTGCCAGCAGCCCTTTCGACCTCTCGGTTACGGGAGCTTTCTTT.

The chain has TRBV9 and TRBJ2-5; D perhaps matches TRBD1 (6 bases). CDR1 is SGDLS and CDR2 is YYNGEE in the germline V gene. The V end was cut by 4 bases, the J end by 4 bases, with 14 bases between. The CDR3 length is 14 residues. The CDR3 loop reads CASSTRGSVETQYF. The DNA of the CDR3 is TGTGCCAGCAGCACCAGGGGTTCGGTAGAGACCCAGTACTTC.

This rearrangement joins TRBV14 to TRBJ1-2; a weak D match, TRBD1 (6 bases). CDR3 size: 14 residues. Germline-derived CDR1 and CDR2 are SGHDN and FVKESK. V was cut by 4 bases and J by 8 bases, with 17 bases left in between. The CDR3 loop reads CASSLSGTGRGYTF. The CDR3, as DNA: TGTGCCAGCAGCCTCAGCGGCACAGGGAGAGGCTACACCTTC.

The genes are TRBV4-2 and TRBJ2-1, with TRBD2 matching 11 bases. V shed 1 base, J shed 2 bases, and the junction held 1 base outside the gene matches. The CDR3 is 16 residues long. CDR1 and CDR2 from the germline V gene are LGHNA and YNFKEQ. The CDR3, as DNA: TGTGCCAGCAGCCAAGCGACTAGCGGGACCTACAATGAGCAGTTCTTC. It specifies CASSQATSGTYNEQFF.

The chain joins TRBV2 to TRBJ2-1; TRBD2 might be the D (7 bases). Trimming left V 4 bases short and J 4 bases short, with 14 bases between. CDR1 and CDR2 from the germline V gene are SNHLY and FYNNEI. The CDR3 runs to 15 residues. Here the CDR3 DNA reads TGTGCCAGCAGTGTTAGGGGGGGGATATACAATGAGCAGTTCTTC. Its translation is CASSVRGGIYNEQFF.

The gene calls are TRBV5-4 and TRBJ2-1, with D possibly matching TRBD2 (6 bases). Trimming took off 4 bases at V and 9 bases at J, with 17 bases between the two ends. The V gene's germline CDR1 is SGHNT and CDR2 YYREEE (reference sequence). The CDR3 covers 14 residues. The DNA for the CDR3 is TGTGCCAGCAGCCAGGACTATCGTTCATTTGAGCAGTTCTTC. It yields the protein CASSQDYRSFEQFF.

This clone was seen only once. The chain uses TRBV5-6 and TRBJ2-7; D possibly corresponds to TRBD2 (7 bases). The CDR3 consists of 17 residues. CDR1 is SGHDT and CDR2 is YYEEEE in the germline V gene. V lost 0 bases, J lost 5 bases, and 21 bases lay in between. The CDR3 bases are TGTGCCAGCAGCTTGGATCGGGGGGCGGGAGTCCCCCACGAGCAGTACTTC. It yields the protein CASSLDRGAGVPHEQYF.